A single sample is the source of the 23 T cell receptor beta chains below, sequenced in a study of control samples from healthy donors and cancer patients. Some clones are missing from TCRdb's copy, which holds only in-frame ones; the method was immunoSEQ multiplex PCR. The sample shows 140,000 to 150,000 clones, roughly 90% of them seen only once. The sample taken for sequencing was blood. Receptor source: a man under 40 in good health.

The chain is built from TRBV4-1 and TRBJ1-1; D not resolved. The V and J ends lost 4 bases and 5 bases respectively, with 14 bases between them. Germline V lookup: CDR1 MGHRA, CDR2 YSYEKL. This CDR3 spans 14 amino acids. The CDR3 reads CASSPGVRETEAFF. CDR3 bases: TGCGCCAGCAGCCCTGGCGTTCGTGAGACTGAAGCTTTCTTT.

The chain carries TRBV24-1 and TRBJ1-1; D remains unclear. The ends were cut back, 0 bases at V and 3 bases at J, with 4 bases in the middle. The CDR3 spans 13 residues. Per germline, CDR1 KGHDR and CDR2 SFDVKD. As DNA, the CDR3 is TGTGCCACCAGTGATTTGGGGGACACTGAAGCTTTCTTT. Its translation is CATSDLGDTEAFF.

The CDR3 is CASSLPGQGTDTQYF. The DNA for the CDR3 is TGTGCCAGCAGCCTACCGGGACAGGGGACAGATACGCAGTATTTT. V is TRBV7-2 and J is TRBJ2-3, with 10 nucleotides matching TRBD1. Germline lookup yields CDR1 SGHTA and CDR2 FQGNSA. The CDR3 is made up of 15 amino acids. Trimming removed 5 bases from V and 3 bases from J; junction bases left unmatched: 5.

With regard to this clone: Other DNA sequences in this sample translate to the same CDR3. This rearrangement joins TRBV18 to TRBJ2-7; 8 positions agree with TRBD1. CDR1 and CDR2 (germline): KGHSH, LQKENI. Trimming took 3 bases from V and 0 from J; bases not matched to a gene: 1. CDR3 length: 14 residues. CDR3 region: CASSPQGASYEQYF. CDR3 nucleotides: TGTGCCAGCTCACCTCAGGGGGCCTCCTACGAGCAGTACTTC.

This chain links TRBV15 with TRBJ2-1; D not certain. CDR3 length equals 16 residues. Germline values: CDR1 LNHNV, CDR2 YYDKDF (reference sequence). Trimming stripped 1 base from V and 0 bases from J, with 10 bases between. CDR3 sequence reads: CATSRGLASSYNEQFF. CDR3 coding DNA: TGTGCCACCAGCAGAGGTCTGGCGAGCTCCTACAATGAGCAGTTCTTC. Filled out from reference TRBV15 and TRBJ2-1, the complete variable domain reads DAMVIQNPRYQVTQFGKPVTLSCSQTLNHNVMYWYQQKSSQAPKLLFHYYDKDFNNEADTPDNFQSRRPNTSFCFLDIRSPGLGDTAMYLCATSRGLASSYNEQFFGPGTRLTVL.

The gene calls are TRBV13 and TRBJ1-2; D gene unclear. The CDR3 length is 12 residues. V was trimmed by 5 bases and J by 4 bases, leaving 8 bases between them. CDR1 and CDR2 from the germline V gene are PRHDT and FYEKMQ (reference sequence). CDR3 DNA sequence: TGTGCCAGCAGCCCCCGTGTCTATGGCTACACCTTC. It encodes CASSPRVYGYTF.

The CDR3 loop reads CASSFGAGNEQFF. CDR3 nucleotides: TGTGCCAGCAGTTTTGGGGCAGGGAATGAGCAGTTCTTC. The rearrangement joins TRBV6-5 to TRBJ2-1; tentative D call: TRBD1 (5 bases). V shed 4 bases and J shed 7 bases, with 11 bases lying between them. The length of the CDR3 is 13 residues. Germline loops: CDR1 MNHEY, CDR2 SVGAGI.

The genes are TRBV24-1 and TRBJ2-5; the D gene is possibly TRBD1 (5 bases). CDR1 and CDR2 from the germline V gene are KGHDR and SFDVKD. Deletions cut 3 bases from V and 7 bases from J, with 14 bases between. The CDR3 totals 14 residues. CDR3 loop: CATSDPRVGGTQYF. For the CDR3, the DNA is TGTGCCACCAGTGATCCCAGGGTCGGTGGGACCCAGTACTTC.

This clone was counted a few times. This rearrangement joins TRBV2 to TRBJ1-2, with 7 bases aligning to TRBD1. The junction had 4 bases not matched to a gene; V was cut back by 6 bases and J by 3 bases. This CDR3 is 13 amino acids long. The germline V gene encodes CDR1 SNHLY and CDR2 FYNNEI. The CDR3 region has the DNA TGTGCCAGCAGCTCAGGGGGAGACTATGGCTACACCTTC. It specifies CASSSGGDYGYTF.

The rearrangement joins TRBV5-6 to TRBJ2-5; a possible D gene is TRBD2 (6 bases). This CDR3 is 18 amino acids long. CDR1 and CDR2 from the germline V gene are SGHDT and YYEEEE. V was pared by 1 base and J by 4 bases, with 23 bases between. Here the CDR3 DNA reads TGTGCCAGCAGCTTGAAAGGGATGGGTGCTCTAGCGCCAGAGACCCAGTACTTC. It translates to CASSLKGMGALAPETQYF.

V and J are TRBV6-2 or TRBV6-3 and TRBJ2-3, with 9 bases that match TRBD1. This CDR3 comprises 14 residues. V lost 5 bases, J lost 6 bases, and 6 bases stayed unmatched. The germline CDR1 and CDR2 sequences are MNHEY and SVGEGT. This chain's CDR3 is CASSTPGQGDTQYF. CDR3 coding DNA: TGTGCCAGCAGTACGCCGGGACAGGGTGATACGCAGTATTTT.

This chain uses TRBV12-3 or TRBV12-4 with TRBJ1-1; D gene ambiguous. The V gene lost 7 bases and the J gene lost 2 bases, with 8 bases spanning the gap. This CDR3 region has 12 residues. The CDR3 nucleotides are TGTGCCAGCATTCGGGTAAACACTGAAGCTTTCTTT. It yields the protein CASIRVNTEAFF.

CDR3 loop: CASGPDRDAAEQYF. The CDR3 nucleotides read TGTGCCAGCGGCCCGGACAGGGACGCTGCCGAGCAGTACTTC. The chain combines TRBV5-5 with TRBJ2-7; the match to TRBD1 covers 8 bases. V lost 7 bases, J lost 6 bases, and 12 bases stayed unmatched. Per germline, CDR1 SGHKS and CDR2 YYEKEE (reference sequence). The CDR3 covers 14 residues.

The chain links TRBV18 to TRBJ2-7, with D perhaps matching TRBD1 (5 bases). The CDR3 loop spans 15 amino acids. Germline V gives CDR1 KGHSH, CDR2 LQKENI. V lost 1 base, J lost 2 bases, and 12 bases lay in between. The CDR3: CASSPLTTATYEQYF. The CDR3 nucleotides are TGTGCCAGCTCACCACTTACGACAGCCACCTACGAGCAGTACTTC.

The CDR3 here is CSVVPWTGEETQYF. As DNA, the CDR3 is TGCAGCGTTGTCCCATGGACAGGCGAGGAGACCCAGTACTTC. V is TRBV29-1 and J is TRBJ2-5; TRBD1 agrees at 7 bases. This CDR3 contains 14 residues. The V gene end was trimmed by 4 bases and the J gene end by 5 bases; junction bases not matched to a gene: 10. The germline V gene encodes CDR1 SQVTM and CDR2 ANQGSEA.

Comments on this clone: This sample also contains other DNA sequences that code for the same CDR3. This chain links TRBV9 with TRBJ1-2; perhaps TRBD1 as D (5 bases). The germline CDR1 and CDR2 sequences are SGDLS and YYNGEE. The CDR3 has 13 residues. V was pared by 2 bases and J by 8 bases, with 13 bases between. The CDR3 DNA is TGTGCCAGCAGCGTTGGAGGGGATTACGGCTACACCTTC. It codes for CASSVGGDYGYTF.

V usage is TRBV25-1 and J usage is TRBJ2-5, with D perhaps being TRBD1 or TRBD2 (5 bases each). The CDR3 has 13 amino acids. Trimming took off 3 bases at V and 3 bases at J, with 8 bases between the two ends. Germline values: CDR1 MGHDK, CDR2 SYGVNS. The CDR3 nucleotides are TGTGCCAGCAGTGACTTGGGGGAAGAGACCCAGTACTTC. This encodes CASSDLGEETQYF.

The rearrangement uses TRBV19 and TRBJ1-2; 9 bases are a match to TRBD1. The germline V gene encodes CDR1 LNHDA and CDR2 SQIVND (reference sequence). This CDR3 region has 17 residues. V lost 2 bases to trimming and J lost 0 bases; unmatched junction nucleotides: 7. The CDR3: CASSIMRGQGANYGYTF. In DNA, the CDR3 is TGTGCCAGTAGTATAATGAGGGGACAGGGAGCTAACTATGGCTACACCTTC.

The chain uses TRBV5-1 and TRBJ2-7; a possible D gene is TRBD2 (5 bases). The V end lost 1 base, the J end lost 2 bases, and 13 bases lay between the germline ends. The CDR3 sequence is 15 residues long. Per the germline V gene, CDR1 is SGHRS and CDR2 is YFSETQ. CDR3 protein: CASSLRGRVPYEQYF. In nucleotides, the CDR3 is TGCGCCAGCAGCTTGCGAGGGCGGGTGCCCTACGAGCAGTACTTC. The full variable domain, in which reference TRBV5-1 and TRBJ2-7 provide the parts outside the CDR3, is KAGVTQTPRYLIKTRGQQVTLSCSPISGHRSVSWYQQTPGQGLQFLFEYFSETQRNKGNFPGRFSGRQFSNSRSEMNVSTLELGDSALYLCASSLRGRVPYEQYFGPGTRLTVT.

This clone appeared a single time. The chain carries TRBV4-3 and TRBJ1-2; no clear D. Per germline, CDR1 LGHNA and CDR2 YSLEER. Trimming took off 4 bases at V and 7 bases at J, with 19 bases between the two ends. This CDR3 has 15 amino acids. The CDR3 here is CASSPSVWVGGGYTF. In nucleotides, the CDR3 is TGCGCCAGCAGCCCCTCCGTCTGGGTCGGCGGTGGCTACACCTTC.

The chain recombines TRBV2 with TRBJ1-1; 11 bases line up with TRBD1. Germline values: CDR1 SNHLY, CDR2 FYNNEI. Losses at the gene ends were 2 bases for V and 3 bases for J; bases not matched to a gene: 5. The CDR3 is 16 residues long. This chain's CDR3 is CASSERTGGRYTEAFF. Here the CDR3 DNA reads TGTGCCAGCAGTGAAAGGACAGGGGGCAGGTACACTGAAGCTTTCTTT. The full variable domain, rest sourced from reference TRBV2 and TRBJ1-1, is EPEVTQTPSHQVTQMGQEVILRCVPISNHLYFYWYRQILGQKVEFLVSFYNNEISEKSEIFDDQFSVERPDGSNFTLKIRSTKLEDSAMYFCASSERTGGRYTEAFFGQGTRLTVV.

This clone appeared a single time. This chain uses TRBV18 with TRBJ2-2; 8 bases are shared with TRBD1. This CDR3 contains 16 residues. Germline CDR1 KGHSH, CDR2 LQKENI. V lost 5 bases, J lost 6 bases, and 11 bases stayed unmatched. CDR3 DNA sequence: TGTGCCAGCTCATCGCGGGACAGGTTTGTCTCCGGGGAGCTGTTTTTT. Protein sequence: CASSSRDRFVSGELFF.

The chain is built from TRBV27 and TRBJ2-3; no reliable D call. CDR1 is MNHEY and CDR2 is SMNVEV in the germline V gene (reference sequence). Trimming took 8 bases from V and 0 from J, leaving 12 bases between them. The CDR3 is 14 residues long. The CDR3 region has the DNA TGTGCCAGCCAGGTCACAGCTAGCACAGATACGCAGTATTTT. As protein: CASQVTASTDTQYF.